These T cell receptor beta chains were read from a single sample in a study of a mutant IDH1 vaccine in newly diagnosed glioma. Measured with immunoSEQ multiplex PCR; TCRdb has only the in-frame clones, and not every one. The table includes about 54,000 clones, about 85% detected once. Their recognized antigens are unknown. Source: PBMCs, taken from a glioma patient whose treatment included an IDH1 peptide vaccine. The receptors originated from a woman younger than 35 with glioma. Each CDR3 is given with its conserved first and last residue. D genes are given only for firm matches. Size is stated for part of the rows, as once, few or many counts, or as a class when the clone is expanded.

TRBJ1-5,.,TRBV7-8,TRBD1,CASTMGQGNQPQHF,TGTGCCAGCACCATGGGACAGGGCAATCAGCCCCAGCATTTT
TRBJ2-1,.,TRBV10-1,TRBD2,CASSGDSGINEQFF,TGCGCCAGCAGTGGGGATAGCGGGATCAATGAGCAGTTCTTC
TRBJ1-4,.,TRBV5-1,TRBD1,CASSLGLTPGTGGRLIFF,TGCGCCAGCAGCTTGGGCCTAACACCCGGGACAGGAGGGCGATTGATTTTTTTT
TRBJ2-1,few,TRBV5-1,.,CASSPGLTTSSYNEQFF,TGCGCCAGCAGCCCGGGACTGACGACCAGCTCCTACAATGAGCAGTTCTTC
TRBJ1-4,.,TRBV7-9,.,CASSRAGGNEKLFF,TGTGCCAGCAGTCGAGCGGGGGGTAATGAAAAACTGTTTTTT
TRBJ1-2,.,TRBV4-1,.,CASSQERFLDSYGYTF,TGCGCCAGCAGCCAAGAACGTTTCCTCGACAGCTATGGCTACACCTTC
TRBJ2-1,.,TRBV7-9,TRBD2,CASGTSGRAGSYNEQFF,TGTGCCAGCGGAACTAGCGGGCGCGCGGGTTCCTACAATGAGCAGTTCTTC
TRBJ2-7,.,TRBV15,TRBD1,CATSRVLSMGTGSRYEQYF,TGTGCCACCAGCAGAGTTTTATCTATGGGGACAGGGAGTCGCTACGAGCAGTACTTC
TRBJ2-3,.,TRBV2,TRBD1,CASSFDRGRVDTQYF,TGTGCCAGCAGTTTTGACAGGGGGCGTGTAGATACGCAGTATTTT
TRBJ2-7,.,TRBV7-9,TRBD1,CASSLRTGVAYEQYF,TGTGCCAGCAGCTTAAGGACAGGAGTGGCCTACGAGCAGTACTTC
TRBJ1-4,.,TRBV6-1,TRBD1,CASSDGQGEKLFF,TGTGCCAGCAGTGACGGACAGGGGGAAAAACTGTTTTTT
TRBJ2-7,.,TRBV30,.,CAWKKGLSSYEQYF,TGTGCCTGGAAGAAGGGGTTGAGCTCCTACGAGCAGTACTTC
TRBJ2-2,.,TRBV7-7,TRBD1,CASSLGTGSYTGELFF,TGTGCTAGCAGCTTAGGGACAGGGTCATACACCGGGGAGCTGTTTTTT
TRBJ2-1,.,TRBV7-2,TRBD2,CASSLALAGSSGVNEQFF,TGTGCCAGCAGCTTGGCTCTAGCGGGAAGCTCAGGTGTCAATGAGCAGTTCTTC
TRBJ1-4,.,TRBV4-3,.,CASSANRDANEKLFF,TGCGCCAGCAGCGCGAACAGGGATGCTAATGAAAAACTGTTTTTT
TRBJ1-4,.,TRBV7-2,.,CASSSFPGSKNEKLFF,TGTGCCAGCAGCTCCTTCCCAGGGTCTAAAAATGAAAAACTGTTTTTT
TRBJ2-3,.,TRBV7-9,.,CASSLRERDTQYF,TGTGCCAGCAGCTTACGGGAGCGTGATACGCAGTATTTT
TRBJ2-7,.,TRBV10-3,TRBD2,CAIRVREGLSYEQYF,TGTGCCATCAGGGTTCGGGAGGGCCTATCCTACGAGCAGTACTTC
TRBJ2-5,.,TRBV9,.,CASSVGLVGETQYF,TGTGCCAGCAGCGTAGGACTAGTTGGCGAGACCCAGTACTTC
TRBJ2-7,.,TRBV2,TRBD2,CAIVPQRGSYEQYF,TGTGCCATCGTCCCACAGCGGGGATCCTACGAGCAGTACTTC
TRBJ2-7,.,TRBV6-5,TRBD2,CASSLTAGGYEQYF,TGTGCCAGCAGTCTTACAGCGGGGGGCTACGAGCAGTACTTC
TRBJ2-4,.,TRBV29-1,TRBD2,CSVMQGGNIQYF,TGCAGCGTTATGCAGGGAGGGAACATTCAGTACTTC
TRBJ2-1,.,TRBV20-1,.,CSAALGVEQFF,TGCAGTGCTGCCTTAGGAGTTGAGCAGTTCTTC
TRBJ2-7,.,TRBV5-1,.,CASTPTRVGFHEQYF,TGCGCCAGCACCCCCACTAGGGTTGGCTTCCACGAGCAGTACTTC
TRBJ2-3,once,TRBV5-1,TRBD2,CASSLGLAGFTDTQYF,TGCGCCAGCAGCTTGGGACTAGCGGGGTTCACAGATACGCAGTATTTT
TRBJ1-5,few,TRBV19,TRBD1,CASSLTEGQVINQPQHF,TGTGCCAGTAGTTTGACCGAAGGACAGGTTATCAATCAGCCCCAGCATTTT
TRBJ2-7,.,TRBV28,TRBD1,CASNRGRNEQYF,TGTGCCAGCAACAGGGGGCGGAACGAGCAGTACTTC
TRBJ1-5,few,TRBV2,TRBD1,CASSEEMRTGKSNQPQHF,TGTGCCAGCAGTGAAGAGATGAGGACAGGGAAAAGCAATCAGCCCCAGCATTTT
TRBJ1-4,.,TRBV5-1,.,CASSLESGSTNEKLFF,TGCGCCAGCAGCTTGGAGTCGGGCTCAACTAATGAAAAACTGTTTTTT
TRBJ2-7,.,TRBV9,TRBD1,CASSVARQGYEQYF,TGTGCCAGCAGCGTAGCTAGACAGGGGTACGAGCAGTACTTC
TRBJ1-3,.,TRBV19,.,CASSLANSGNTIYF,TGTGCCAGTAGTCTGGCCAACTCTGGAAACACCATATATTTT